The 32 T cell receptor beta chains below all came from one sample that was sequenced in a study of human T cells and chemical hapten exposure. Time point here: patch test 2, 6 weeks after DPC sensitization. Treatment of the sample: therapeutic diphenylcyclopropenone sensitization with weekly scalp DPC. TCRdb recomputed calls from the RACE reads with MiXCR, one row per CDR3 protein. Among under 85,000 distinct CDR3 sequences listed, about a tenth were seen once. The sequences come from whole blood, collected in connection with sensitization to the hapten diphenylcyclopropenone (DPC). The receptors here all came from a woman between 45 and 60 years old with alopecia areata. Some clones in this sample may be carry-over from other donors' samples.

This clonotype was seen at least ten times. The chain is built from TRBV29-1 and TRBJ2-7; 9 nucleotides align to TRBD1. CDR3 length: 13 amino acids. Germline V gene lookup returns CDR1 SQVTM and CDR2 ANQGSEA. With 6 bases clipped from V and 7 bases from J, the junction kept 10 bases outside the gene matches. CDR3 DNA: TGCAGCGTCCCCACGGCCGGGACAGGGGAGCAGTACTTC. This gives the protein CSVPTAGTGEQYF.

This clonotype was detected many times. The V gene is TRBV4-1, the J gene TRBJ2-1; TRBD2 agrees at 11 bases. The germline V gene has CDR1 MGHRA and CDR2 YSYEKL. V was pared by 2 bases and J by 7 bases, with 7 bases of the junction left unmatched. This CDR3 contains 16 residues. The CDR3 here is CASSQTSGSGWNEQFF. Here the CDR3 DNA reads TGCGCCAGCAGCCAAACTAGCGGGAGTGGATGGAATGAGCAGTTCTTC.

This clonotype was seen at least ten times. The chain combines TRBV5-4 with TRBJ2-7; 12 bases agree with TRBD2. The CDR3 has 17 residues. The J segment lost 2 bases and the V segment lost 4 bases, leaving 10 bases of the junction unmatched. The germline CDR1 and CDR2 sequences are SGHNT and YYREEE (reference sequence). The CDR3 reads CASSPSPSGRATYEQYF. The CDR3 bases are TGTGCCAGCAGCCCCAGTCCTAGCGGGAGGGCCACCTACGAGCAGTACTTC.

This clonotype was found a few times. The chain recombines TRBV18 with TRBJ1-1, with TRBD1 matching over 9 bases. The trim removed 5 bases at V and 3 bases at J, leaving 7 bases unmatched. The CDR3 is made up of 15 amino acids. Germline V gene lookup returns CDR1 KGHSH and CDR2 LQKENI. CDR3 amino acids: CASSTNRGPDTEAFF. For the CDR3, the DNA is TGTGCCAGCTCAACGAACAGGGGGCCAGACACTGAAGCTTTCTTT.

The chain couples TRBV9 to TRBJ2-7, with 11 bases lining up with TRBD1. Germline V gene lookup returns CDR1 SGDLS and CDR2 YYNGEE. The J segment lost 5 bases and the V segment lost 3 bases, leaving 7 bases of the junction unmatched. This CDR3 contains 15 residues. CDR3 region: CASSDGQGAINEQYF. The CDR3 DNA is TGTGCCAGCAGCGATGGACAGGGGGCTATTAACGAGCAGTACTTC.

This clonotype was seen many times. The chain couples TRBV7-9 to TRBJ2-7; 8 bases align to TRBD1. The CDR3 runs 14 residues. Germline V gives CDR1 SEHNR, CDR2 FQNEAQ (reference sequence). V lost 4 bases, J lost 5 bases, and 7 bases stayed unmatched. CDR3 protein: CASSSGTGRDEQYF. CDR3 DNA: TGTGCCAGCAGCTCGGGGACAGGTCGCGACGAGCAGTACTTC.

This clonotype occurred a few times. The rearrangement uses TRBV5-1 and TRBJ1-1; 10 positions match TRBD1. The CDR3 covers 18 residues. V lost 2 bases, J lost 0 bases, and 10 bases stayed unmatched. The germline gives CDR1 SGHRS, CDR2 YFSETQ. The CDR3 here is CASSLGQGENLMNTEAFF. The DNA of the CDR3 is TGCGCCAGCAGCTTAGGACAGGGGGAAAACCTAATGAACACTGAAGCTTTCTTT.

The rearrangement joins TRBV30 to TRBJ2-5, with D tentatively TRBD2 (5 bases). V dropped 1 base and J dropped 5 bases, with 11 bases sitting between them. In germline, CDR1 is GTSNPN, CDR2 SVGIG (reference sequence). The CDR3 totals 13 residues. The CDR3 reads CAWSGLGAETQYF. CDR3 coding DNA: TGTGCCTGGAGTGGACTGGGAGCGGAGACCCAGTACTTC.

This clonotype was seen many times. V and J are TRBV7-6 and TRBJ2-2, with 14 bases lining up with TRBD2. The CDR3 runs to 16 residues. The germline V gene has CDR1 SGHVS and CDR2 FNYEAQ. With V trimmed by 5 bases and J by 4 bases, 3 bases remained unmatched. CDR3 sequence (DNA): TGTGCCAGCAGCCTGGGACTAGCGGGGGTCACCGGGGAGCTGTTTTTT. Translating it yields CASSLGLAGVTGELFF.

This clonotype was recorded many times. The V call is TRBV11-2, the J call TRBJ1-5; the D is unclear. This CDR3 has 13 amino acids. Germline V lookup: CDR1 SGHAT, CDR2 FQNNGV. V was cut by 6 bases and J by 3 bases, with 9 bases left in between. The CDR3 loop reads CASSAGFNQPQHF. The CDR3 region has the DNA TGTGCCAGCAGTGCGGGTTTCAATCAGCCCCAGCATTTT.

The chain uses TRBV24-1 and TRBJ2-5; D possibly uses TRBD1 or TRBD2 (6 bases each). This CDR3 is built from 14 residues. In germline, CDR1 is KGHDR, CDR2 SFDVKD. V dropped 2 bases and J dropped 1 base, with 7 bases sitting between them. The CDR3 region is CATSDWGAQETQYF. The CDR3 nucleotides read TGTGCCACCAGTGATTGGGGGGCCCAAGAGACCCAGTACTTC.

The chain recombines TRBV28 with TRBJ1-5; D is ambiguous. CDR1 is MDHEN and CDR2 is SYDVKM in the germline V gene. The CDR3 has 11 residues. Trimming shortened V by 3 bases and J by 7 bases, and 4 bases separated the two germline ends. CDR3 DNA sequence: TGTGCCAGCAGTTTGGGGCAGCCCCAGCATTTT. Translation gives CASSLGQPQHF.

The chain carries TRBV3-1 and TRBJ1-2; possibly TRBD1 for D (5 bases). Trimming pared 3 bases from V and 8 bases from J, leaving 10 bases between. CDR1 is LGHDT and CDR2 is YNNKEL in the germline V gene (reference sequence). The CDR3 has 12 residues. Written as DNA, the CDR3 is TGTGCCAGCAGCCATCAACCAGGGGGCTACACCTTC. It encodes CASSHQPGGYTF. The whole variable domain, remainder taken from reference TRBV3-1 and TRBJ1-2, is DTAVSQTPKYLVTQMGNDKSIKCEQNLGHDTMYWYKQDSKKFLKIMFSYNNKELIINETVPNRFSPKSPDKAHLNLHINSLELGDSAVYFCASSHQPGGYTFGSGTRLTVV.

At least ten counts were recorded for this clonotype. The chain employs TRBV20-1 and TRBJ2-3, with D perhaps matching TRBD1 (5 bases). V dropped 3 bases and J dropped 6 bases, with 13 bases sitting between them. This CDR3 comprises 13 residues. Germline values: CDR1 DFQATT, CDR2 SNEGSKA (reference sequence). CDR3 DNA sequence: TGCAGTGCTAGGGGGCAGGGCATTGATACGCAGTATTTT. Translating gives CSARGQGIDTQYF.

The V call is TRBV18, the J call TRBJ1-6, with unresolved D. The CDR3 loop spans 15 amino acids. V shed 1 base and J shed 6 bases, with 10 bases lying between them. Germline V gene data show CDR1 as KGHSH and CDR2 as LQKENI. Here the CDR3 reads CASSPLFQINSPLHF. DNA for the CDR3: TGTGCCAGCTCACCACTCTTTCAGATTAATTCACCCCTCCACTTT. Full variable domain (remainder filled in from reference TRBV18 and TRBJ1-6): NAGVMQNPRHLVRRRGQEARLRCSPMKGHSHVYWYRQLPEEGLKFMVYLQKENIIDESGMPKERFSAEFPKEGPSILRIQQVVRGDSAAYFCASSPLFQINSPLHFGNGTRLTVT.

This clonotype was counted between two and nine times. The V gene is TRBV20-1, the J gene TRBJ2-3; 10 bases are a match to TRBD2. V lost 5 bases, J lost 4 bases, and 21 bases stayed unmatched. The germline V gene has CDR1 DFQATT and CDR2 SNEGSKA (reference sequence). The length of the CDR3 is 19 residues. This CDR3 is CSAPGFPSGRAGVPDTQYF. DNA for the CDR3: TGCAGTGCTCCCGGCTTCCCCAGCGGGAGGGCCGGAGTACCAGATACGCAGTATTTT.

This clonotype was observed many times. The chain combines TRBV2 with TRBJ1-5; unclear D gene. This CDR3 is built from 14 residues. V gave up 3 bases and J gave up 7 bases, with 13 bases separating them. Germline V gives CDR1 SNHLY, CDR2 FYNNEI. CDR3 residues: CASSEARGLQPQHF. The CDR3 nucleotides read TGTGCCAGCAGTGAGGCGCGGGGTTTACAGCCCCAGCATTTT.

This clonotype came up many times. V usage is TRBV7-9 and J usage is TRBJ2-1; D is undetermined. V shed 6 bases and J shed 6 bases, with 9 bases lying between them. The germline gives CDR1 SEHNR, CDR2 FQNEAQ (reference sequence). The CDR3 contains 12 residues. The CDR3 DNA is TGTGCCAGCAGAGCAGACCGCAATGAGCAGTTCTTC. This gives the protein CASRADRNEQFF.

The chain uses TRBV29-1 and TRBJ2-1; 8 bases are shared with TRBD1. With 4 bases clipped from V and 8 bases from J, the junction kept 10 bases outside the gene matches. CDR1 is SQVTM and CDR2 is ANQGSEA in the germline V gene. This CDR3 is built from 14 residues. CDR3 loop: CSVVRQGSNDEQFF. For the CDR3, the DNA is TGCAGCGTTGTTAGACAGGGGTCAAACGATGAGCAGTTCTTC.

This clonotype was detected a few times. The chain has TRBV20-1 and TRBJ1-6; D is unresolved. Trimming pared 6 bases from V and 7 bases from J, leaving 16 bases between. Germline assignment: CDR1 DFQATT and CDR2 SNEGSKA (reference sequence). This CDR3 spans 14 amino acids. CDR3 nucleotides: TGCAGTGCGAGGGTCCACGAACGAAATTCACCCCTCCACTTT. This translates into CSARVHERNSPLHF.

A single count supports this clonotype. This chain joins TRBV20-1 and TRBJ1-1; 8 bases line up with TRBD1. Per germline, CDR1 DFQATT and CDR2 SNEGSKA (reference sequence). This CDR3 has 13 residues. The V segment lost 5 bases and the J segment 4 bases; nucleotides outside the gene matches: 6. This chain's CDR3 is CSAAPGTGTEAFF. The DNA of the CDR3 is TGCAGTGCTGCTCCCGGGACAGGCACTGAAGCTTTCTTT.

The sample holds a few counts of this clonotype. The chain carries TRBV28 and TRBJ2-3; D call uncertain. The CDR3 consists of 14 residues. Germline values: CDR1 MDHEN, CDR2 SYDVKM. V gave up 8 bases and J gave up 3 bases, with 15 bases separating them. In DNA form, the CDR3 reads TGTGCCAGCCCCAGCCCACTCACGACAGATACGCAGTATTTT. It encodes CASPSPLTTDTQYF.

This clonotype was found many times. This chain links TRBV6-6 with TRBJ2-2; the match to TRBD1 covers 7 bases. This CDR3 comprises 15 residues. Looked up from germline, CDR1 is MNHNY and CDR2 is SVGAGI (reference sequence). V was pared by 2 bases and J by 3 bases, with 3 bases of the junction left unmatched. The CDR3, as DNA: TGTGCCAGCAGTTACGACAGGGATTACACCGGGGAGCTGTTTTTT. Its translation is CASSYDRDYTGELFF.

Ten or more counts support this clonotype. The chain couples TRBV2 to TRBJ1-5, with TRBD1 matching over 7 bases. J was trimmed by 9 bases and V by 5 bases; bases with no gene match: 7. In germline, CDR1 is SNHLY, CDR2 FYNNEI. The CDR3 runs to 13 residues. CDR3 in DNA: TGTGCCAGCAGTTGGCAGGGGGGAGGGCCCCAGCATTTT. Translation gives CASSWQGGGPQHF.

This clonotype was observed many times. The rearrangement uses TRBV3-1 and TRBJ1-2, with D possibly being TRBD1 (5 bases). This CDR3 is 12 amino acids long. Trimming removed 1 base at V and 8 bases at J, with 8 bases between. In germline, CDR1 is LGHDT, CDR2 YNNKEL (reference sequence). The CDR3 region is CASSQGTPGYTF. The CDR3 DNA reads as TGTGCCAGCAGCCAAGGGACACCCGGCTACACCTTC.

The chain carries TRBV27 and TRBJ1-1, with D perhaps TRBD1 (5 bases). This CDR3 has 15 amino acids. Per the germline V gene, CDR1 is MNHEY and CDR2 is SMNVEV (reference sequence). V shed 11 bases and J shed 0 bases, with 19 bases lying between them. The CDR3 is CASRAGLYMNTEAFF. CDR3 nucleotide sequence: TGTGCCTCCCGGGCGGGGCTCTACATGAACACTGAAGCTTTCTTT.

This clonotype appeared many times. V and J are TRBV20-1 and TRBJ2-3; TRBD2 matches 8 bases. This CDR3 contains 15 residues. The V segment lost 1 base and the J segment 2 bases; nucleotides outside the gene matches: 5. Germline CDR1 and CDR2: DFQATT and SNEGSKA (reference sequence). The CDR3 DNA is TGCAGTGCTAGAGCAGCGGGGGCTTACACAGATACGCAGTATTTT. It translates to CSARAAGAYTDTQYF.

This clonotype was counted between two and nine times. The V gene is TRBV18, the J gene TRBJ2-7, with 7 bases lining up with TRBD2. Germline V gene lookup returns CDR1 KGHSH and CDR2 LQKENI. The CDR3 loop spans 16 amino acids. With 4 bases clipped from V and 6 bases from J, the junction kept 15 bases outside the gene matches. CDR3 protein: CASSQGTTKGGTEQYF. The CDR3 coding sequence is TGTGCCAGCTCACAGGGGACTACCAAAGGCGGGACCGAGCAGTACTTC.

This clonotype has just a few counts. The J gene is TRBJ2-7, the V gene TRBV5-1; TRBD1 aligns across 7 bases. V trimming: 0 bases; J trimming: 2 bases; junction bases outside the gene matches: 8. Germline V gene data show CDR1 as SGHRS and CDR2 as YFSETQ. The CDR3 runs to 16 residues. The CDR3 sequence is CASSLVPTGVPYEQYF. The CDR3 coding sequence is TGCGCCAGCAGCTTGGTACCCACAGGGGTCCCCTACGAGCAGTACTTC. Looking up the rest from reference TRBV5-1 and TRBJ2-7 gives the full variable domain: KAGVTQTPRYLIKTRGQQVTLSCSPISGHRSVSWYQQTPGQGLQFLFEYFSETQRNKGNFPGRFSGRQFSNSRSEMNVSTLELGDSALYLCASSLVPTGVPYEQYFGPGTRLTVT.

At least ten counts were recorded for this clonotype. The J gene is TRBJ2-1, the V gene TRBV5-1; 7 positions agree with TRBD2. The germline gives CDR1 SGHRS, CDR2 YFSETQ. V lost 0 bases and J lost 8; bases outside the gene matches: 2. The CDR3 loop spans 13 amino acids. The DNA of the CDR3 is TGCGCCAGCAGCTTGGCAGCGGGATATGAGCAGTTCTTC. Residues: CASSLAAGYEQFF.

This clonotype was observed many times. An end of the junction differs from the germline gene, which may be a read error. V gene TRBV7-7 combines with J gene TRBJ2-2, with 8 bases fitting TRBD1. CDR1 and CDR2 (germline): SSHAT, FNYEAQ (reference sequence). The CDR3 consists of 15 residues. CDR3 DNA: TGTGCTAGCACCTTCGACAGGGGAGACACCGGGGAGCTGTTTTTT. Protein product: CASTFDRGDTGELFF.

This clonotype was seen at least ten times. The chain links TRBV6-2 or TRBV6-3 to TRBJ2-7; no firm D call. Trimming cost V 3 bases and J 4 bases, with 13 bases left between them. CDR1 and CDR2 (germline): MNHEY, SVGEGT. The CDR3 sequence is 14 residues long. This CDR3 is CASSYLGPPYEQYF. The CDR3 coding sequence is TGTGCCAGCAGTTATCTCGGCCCTCCATACGAGCAGTACTTC.